The T cell receptor beta chain under discussion was sequenced for a study of T cell responses to AZD1222 COVID-19 vaccine. Study findings and constraints: The span of vaccine-associated CD4 TCRs extended across spike, with dominance at 160-218 and 743-854. A rise in Spike-specific TCR breadth and depth followed two AZD1222 doses. White British ancestry dominated among donors, who included more females, and clonal diversity was possibly underestimated.

TCRdb's copy holds only in-frame clones and misses some; the assay was immunoSEQ multiplex PCR. Here the sample spans around 140,000 clones, roughly 91% being singletons. Points on this clone: Antigen specificity is unknown.

The ends lost 6 bases at V and 2 bases at J; junction bases unmatched: 6. CDR1 and CDR2 (germline): SQVTM, ANQGSEA. The CDR3 is made up of 13 amino acids. The input for sequencing was peripheral blood, taken on day 0 of AZD1222 vaccination. The receptor's source is an adult in good health. The chain has TRBV29-1 and TRBJ2-7; 8 nucleotides line up with TRBD1. The CDR3: CSVGTGNTYEQYF. The CDR3 nucleotides read TGCAGCGTCGGGACAGGCAATACCTACGAGCAGTACTTC.